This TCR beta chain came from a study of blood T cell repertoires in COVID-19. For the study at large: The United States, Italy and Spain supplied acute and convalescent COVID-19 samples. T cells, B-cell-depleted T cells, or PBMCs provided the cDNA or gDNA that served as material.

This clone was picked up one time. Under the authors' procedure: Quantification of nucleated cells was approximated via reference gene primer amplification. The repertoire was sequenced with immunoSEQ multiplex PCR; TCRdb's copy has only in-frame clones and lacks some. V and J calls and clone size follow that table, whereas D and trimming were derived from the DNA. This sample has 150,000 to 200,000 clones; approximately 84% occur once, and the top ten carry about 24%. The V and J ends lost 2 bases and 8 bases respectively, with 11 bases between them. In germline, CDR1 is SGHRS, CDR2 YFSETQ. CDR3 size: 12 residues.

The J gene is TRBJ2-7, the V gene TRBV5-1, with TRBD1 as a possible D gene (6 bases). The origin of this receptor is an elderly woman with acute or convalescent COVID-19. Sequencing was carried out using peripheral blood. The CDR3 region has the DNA TGCGCCAGCAGCTTCCAGGGGCCCCAGCAGTACTTC. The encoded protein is CASSFQGPQQYF.